This TCR beta chain was sequenced in a study of beta chain features in type 1 diabetes. At the level of the study: The patients were much like the healthy donors in age, gender and cell yields. Examination covered under 120 million sorted cells spanning all samples. Whole-study findings and limits: VDJ junctions in type 1 diabetes patients carried more deletions and fewer insertions. Patients' naive, central memory and regulatory TCRB repertoires appeared more alike than those of healthy donors. Patients with Type 1 diabetes showed moderately but significantly shorter TCRB CDR3s in all four CD4+ subsets.

Trimming took 10 bases from V and 4 from J, leaving 5 bases between them. Germline CDR1 and CDR2: MNHNY and SVGAGI (reference sequence). This CDR3 region has 10 residues. Every bit of the isolated RNA underwent reverse transcription, so sequencing read expressed TCRB transcripts. TCRdb's copy holds only in-frame clones and misses some; the assay was immunoSEQ multiplex PCR. The data show 600,000 to 700,000 clones, 9.5% to 15% seen once. This clone came up a few times. The antigen remains unidentified. Sequenced sample: naive CD4+ T cells from blood. This receptor was obtained from a man aged 30 to 39 with type 1 diabetes. The rearrangement joins TRBV6-6 to TRBJ1-5, with D unclear. The CDR3 region has the DNA TGTGCCACCGGAAATCAGCCCCAGCATTTT. It encodes CATGNQPQHF.